The TCR beta chain under discussion was sequenced for a study of T cells in Graves' hyperthyroidism and ophthalmopathy. Study-level information: Peripheral blood was secured at the point of initial diagnosis, before any treatment. Study observations and caveats: In the blood, most expanded thyroid clonotypes above 0.001 appeared as well.

V was shortened by 6 bases and J by 4 bases, with 10 bases between the two germline ends. The CDR3 length is 12 residues. The CDR3 regions of TCR beta were amplified from RNA transcripts. Primed by the HTBI set, a first-round RT-PCR was run on the TCR CDR3. In TCRdb, the multiplex PCR reads were re-called with MiXCR into one record per CDR3 protein. The table includes a few hundred thousand distinct CDR3 sequences, roughly 13% detected once. Clinical symptoms, serum thyroxine, TRAb, thyroid ultrasound and orbital computed tomography established diagnosis. This clonotype was recorded at least ten times. What it recognizes is unknown.

This clonotype originated in a man aged 30 to 39 with Graves' hyperthyroidism that later progressed to Graves' ophthalmopathy. V usage is TRBV12-3 or TRBV12-4 and J usage is TRBJ2-7; D is possibly TRBD1 (5 bases). Sequencing was done on a sample of blood. CDR3 region: CASRQTEYEQYF. The CDR3 DNA is TGTGCCAGCAGGCAGACAGAATACGAGCAGTACTTC.